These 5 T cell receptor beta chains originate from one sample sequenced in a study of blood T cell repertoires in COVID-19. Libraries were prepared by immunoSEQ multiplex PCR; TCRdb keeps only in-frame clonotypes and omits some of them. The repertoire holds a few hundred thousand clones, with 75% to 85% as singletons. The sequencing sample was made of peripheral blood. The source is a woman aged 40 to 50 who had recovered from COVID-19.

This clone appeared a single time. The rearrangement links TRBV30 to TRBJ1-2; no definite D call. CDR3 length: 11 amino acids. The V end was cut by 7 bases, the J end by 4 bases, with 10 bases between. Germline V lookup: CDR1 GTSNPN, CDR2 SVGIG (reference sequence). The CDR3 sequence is CAFQIFYGYTF. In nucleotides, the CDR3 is TGTGCCTTCCAGATTTTCTATGGCTACACCTTC.

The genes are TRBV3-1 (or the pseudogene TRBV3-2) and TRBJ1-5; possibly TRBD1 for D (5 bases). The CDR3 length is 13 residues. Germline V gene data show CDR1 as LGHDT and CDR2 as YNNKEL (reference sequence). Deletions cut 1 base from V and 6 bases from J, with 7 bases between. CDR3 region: CASSQGRGQPQHF. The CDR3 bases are TGTGCCAGCAGCCAAGGAAGGGGTCAGCCCCAGCATTTT.

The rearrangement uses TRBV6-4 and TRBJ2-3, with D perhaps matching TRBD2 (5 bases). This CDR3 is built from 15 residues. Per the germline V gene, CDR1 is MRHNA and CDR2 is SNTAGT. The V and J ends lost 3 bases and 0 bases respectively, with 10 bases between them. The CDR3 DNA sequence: TGTGCCAGCAGTGAACTAGGTTCTAGCACAGATACGCAGTATTTT. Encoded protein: CASSELGSSTDTQYF.

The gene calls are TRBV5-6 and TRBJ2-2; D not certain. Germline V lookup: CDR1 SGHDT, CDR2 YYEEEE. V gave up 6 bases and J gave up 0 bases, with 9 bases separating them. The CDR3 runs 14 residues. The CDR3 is CASKMAANTGELFF. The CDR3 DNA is TGTGCCAGCAAGATGGCCGCGAACACCGGGGAGCTGTTTTTT.

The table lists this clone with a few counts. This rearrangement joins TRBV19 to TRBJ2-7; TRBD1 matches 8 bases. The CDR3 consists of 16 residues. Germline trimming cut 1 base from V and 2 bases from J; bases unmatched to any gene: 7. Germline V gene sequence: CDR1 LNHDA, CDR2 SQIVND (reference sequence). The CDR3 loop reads CASSIVGTGAAYEQYF. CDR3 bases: TGTGCCAGTAGTATAGTTGGGACAGGAGCCGCCTACGAGCAGTACTTC. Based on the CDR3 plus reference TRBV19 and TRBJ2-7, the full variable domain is DGGITQSPKYLFRKEGQNVTLSCEQNLNHDAMYWYRQDPGQGLRLIYYSQIVNDFQKGDIAEGYSVSREKKESFPLTVTSAQKNPTAFYLCASSIVGTGAAYEQYFGPGTRLTVT.